The 27 T cell receptor beta chains given below trace back to one sample, sequenced in a study of regulatory T cells in long-lasting Graves disease. This sample's time point: newly diagnosed GD, antithyroid drugs for less than 3 months. The TCR library was made from RNA that had been extracted from PBMCs in TRIzol. Through Arm-PCR of CDR3 regions and iRepertoire HTBI primers, TCR beta libraries were built. TCRdb re-called the multiplex PCR reads with MiXCR, one entry per CDR3 protein. This sample yields about 400,000 distinct CDR3 sequences, of which about 16% are seen a single time; just over 20% belongs to the top ten. The sample also formed part of further work on T cells in Graves' hyperthyroidism and ophthalmopathy.

The specimen comprised peripheral blood mononuclear cells (PBMCs), sampled at new diagnosis, from a patient treated with antithyroid drugs. The origin of the receptors is a woman aged 18 to 35 with Graves disease.

The chain carries TRBV19 and TRBJ2-7; perhaps TRBD1 as D (6 bases). The CDR3 is 13 amino acids. Trimming took off 6 bases at V and 2 bases at J, with 11 bases between the two ends. Germline V gene sequence: CDR1 LNHDA, CDR2 SQIVND (reference sequence). The CDR3 loop reads CASRKTGTYEQYF. CDR3 coding DNA: TGTGCCAGTAGAAAAACAGGGACCTACGAGCAGTACTTC.

This clonotype was observed many times. The V call is TRBV9, the J call TRBJ2-3; TRBD2 agrees at 8 bases. The CDR3 has 14 residues. Trimming cost V 0 bases and J 6 bases; bases outside gene matches: 3. CDR1 and CDR2 from the germline V gene are SGDLS and YYNGEE. CDR3 in DNA: TGTGCCAGCAGCGTAGAGGGACTAGTGGATACGCAGTATTTT. Translation: CASSVEGLVDTQYF.

V and J are TRBV9 and TRBJ2-2; D possibly corresponds to TRBD1 (6 bases). Germline V lookup: CDR1 SGDLS, CDR2 YYNGEE. The CDR3 is made up of 14 amino acids. V dropped 3 bases and J dropped 5 bases, with 11 bases sitting between them. CDR3 residues: CASSGQTGTGELFF. For the CDR3, the DNA is TGTGCCAGCAGCGGACAAACAGGGACCGGGGAGCTGTTTTTT.

The chain links TRBV11-3 to TRBJ2-1, with D perhaps TRBD1 or TRBD2 (5 bases each). This CDR3 spans 13 amino acids. The V gene lost 4 bases and the J gene lost 6 bases, with 10 bases spanning the gap. CDR1 is SGHNT, CDR2 YENEEA, per germline. DNA for the CDR3: TGTGCCAGCAGCTCGGGACCGACCAATGAGCAGTTCTTC. This encodes CASSSGPTNEQFF.

This clonotype came up a few times. The chain combines TRBV29-1 with TRBJ2-7; tentative D call: TRBD1 (5 bases). V lost 4 bases and J lost 0, with 10 bases in between. This CDR3 spans 13 amino acids. Germline V CDR1 and CDR2: SQVTM, ANQGSEA. The CDR3 reads CSVGGLSSYEQYF. The CDR3 DNA sequence: TGCAGCGTTGGGGGCCTTAGCTCCTACGAGCAGTACTTC.

The genes are TRBV9 and TRBJ1-5; TRBD1 might be the D (6 bases). The CDR3 has 14 residues. Deletions cut 2 bases from V and 3 bases from J, with 9 bases between. Germline-derived CDR1 and CDR2 are SGDLS and YYNGEE. CDR3 sequence (DNA): TGTGCCAGCAGCGTGAGGGGGGACAATCAGCCCCAGCATTTT. It specifies CASSVRGDNQPQHF. The complete variable domain, with remaining parts taken from reference TRBV9 and TRBJ1-5, reads DSGVTQTPKHLITATGQRVTLRCSPRSGDLSVYWYQQSLDQGLQFLIQYYNGEERAKGNILERFSAQQFPDLHSELNLSSLELGDSALYFCASSVRGDNQPQHFGDGTRLSIL.

In this sample, this clonotype turned up many times. V is TRBV6-1 and J is TRBJ2-5; 14 nucleotides agree with TRBD2. Germline CDR1 is MNHNS and CDR2 is SASEGT. Trimming took 3 bases from V and 4 from J; bases not matched to a gene: 4. The CDR3 length is 16 residues. CDR3 DNA sequence: TGTGCCAGCAGTGAGACTAGCGGGAGGGCCAGAGAGACCCAGTACTTC. Translating gives CASSETSGRARETQYF.

This clonotype was observed at least ten times. This chain joins TRBV9 and TRBJ2-5; D possibly corresponds to TRBD1 (6 bases). In germline, CDR1 is SGDLS, CDR2 YYNGEE. Deletions cut 0 bases from V and 5 bases from J, with 14 bases between. This CDR3 has 15 amino acids. CDR3 DNA sequence: TGTGCCAGCAGCGTAGCGGACGGTACAGGGGAGACCCAGTACTTC. It specifies CASSVADGTGETQYF.

The chain combines TRBV6-2 or TRBV6-3 with TRBJ1-5; the match to TRBD1 covers 7 bases. V lost 0 bases to trimming and J lost 4 bases; unmatched junction nucleotides: 9. The CDR3 has 17 residues. Per germline, CDR1 MNHEY and CDR2 SVGEGT. In nucleotides, the CDR3 is TGTGCCAGCAGTTACTCGATCCTCCGGGACAGAAATCAGCCCCAGCATTTT. It encodes CASSYSILRDRNQPQHF.

This clonotype was seen ten or more times. The chain uses TRBV10-3 and TRBJ2-5, with 10 bases matching TRBD2. The CDR3 length is 15 residues. Germline CDR1 is ENHRY and CDR2 is SYGVKD. V lost 6 bases, J lost 2 bases, and 6 bases stayed unmatched. The CDR3 sequence: CAISPSGGVQETQYF. CDR3 DNA: TGTGCCATCAGCCCTAGCGGGGGAGTACAAGAGACCCAGTACTTC.

This clonotype was counted only a few times. The J gene is TRBJ1-1, the V gene TRBV28; the D is unclear. The V gene lost 5 bases and the J gene lost 5 bases, with 15 bases spanning the gap. The length of the CDR3 is 14 residues. Germline-derived CDR1 and CDR2 are MDHEN and SYDVKM. The CDR3 DNA follows: TGTGCCAGCAGTACGACGGGAGGGTCGACTGAAGCTTTCTTT. Amino acid sequence: CASSTTGGSTEAFF. Looking up the rest from reference TRBV28 and TRBJ1-1 gives the full variable domain: DVKVTQSSRYLVKRTGEKVFLECVQDMDHENMFWYRQDPGLGLRLIYFSYDVKMKEKGDIPEGYSVSREKKERFSLILESASTNQTSMYLCASSTTGGSTEAFFGQGTRLTVV.

This clonotype was counted many times. This sequence joins TRBV11-3 and TRBJ2-3; 10 bases agree with TRBD2. Germline-derived CDR1 and CDR2 are SGHNT and YENEEA. The CDR3 has 16 amino acids. V lost 5 bases to trimming and J lost 3 bases; unmatched junction nucleotides: 8. In DNA form, the CDR3 reads TGTGCCAGCAGCCAGGGAGCGGGAGGGCCGACAGATACGCAGTATTTT. Its protein is CASSQGAGGPTDTQYF. Using reference TRBV11-3 and TRBJ2-3 for the parts outside the CDR3, the full variable domain is EAGVVQSPRYKIIEKKQPVAFWCNPISGHNTLYWYLQNLGQGPELLIRYENEEAVDDSQLPKDRFSAERLKGVDSTLKIQPAELGDSAVYLCASSQGAGGPTDTQYFGPGTRLTVL.

About this clonotype itself: A much larger clone lies a single base off, so this may be a read error. This sequence joins TRBV28 and TRBJ2-7; the D gene is possibly TRBD2 (6 bases). The CDR3 totals 20 residues. Trimming removed 2 bases at V and 7 bases at J, with 33 bases between. Germline V gene sequence: CDR1 MDHEN, CDR2 SYDVKM. CDR3 sequence (DNA): TGTGCCAGCAGTTTAAGAGGGTACACACAGCGGGCCGGCTCCTACAATGAGCAGTACTTC. Its translation: CASSLRGYTQRAGSYNEQYF.

This clonotype was seen ten or more times. The chain uses TRBV19 and TRBJ2-5; possible D gene TRBD1, 6 bases. There are 15 residues in the CDR3. Trimming took 2 bases from V and 0 from J, leaving 10 bases between them. Germline assignment: CDR1 LNHDA and CDR2 SQIVND (reference sequence). The CDR3 region has the DNA TGTGCCAGTAGTATAACAGGGACGTACCAAGAGACCCAGTACTTC. Translation: CASSITGTYQETQYF.

V is TRBV6-1 and J is TRBJ2-1, with D possibly being TRBD2 (5 bases). The CDR3 has 12 amino acids. Per the germline V gene, CDR1 is MNHNS and CDR2 is SASEGT. V gave up 7 bases and J gave up 15 bases, with 19 bases separating them. CDR3 amino acids: CASTQYGVSAFF. The CDR3 DNA sequence: TGTGCCAGCACTCAATACGGGGTCTCCGCGTTCTTC.

This clonotype was recorded many times. The chain couples TRBV19 to TRBJ1-5, with 8 bases lining up with TRBD1. The CDR3 loop spans 17 amino acids. Germline V lookup: CDR1 LNHDA, CDR2 SQIVND (reference sequence). Losses at the gene ends were 3 bases for V and 3 bases for J; bases not matched to a gene: 10. The CDR3 nucleotides read TGTGCCAGTAGTATCGGCCGCGGACAGGGCGCCAATCAGCCCCAGCATTTT. Translating gives CASSIGRGQGANQPQHF.

This rearrangement joins TRBV2 to TRBJ1-1; 9 nucleotides line up with TRBD1. This CDR3 comprises 17 residues. Germline V gene sequence: CDR1 SNHLY, CDR2 FYNNEI. V lost 5 bases to trimming and J lost 2 bases; unmatched junction nucleotides: 12. The CDR3 DNA reads as TGTGCCAGCAGTTTGTCCGGGACAGGGTGGGTCAACACTGAAGCTTTCTTT. It yields the protein CASSLSGTGWVNTEAFF.

The CDR3 reads CASSLVSAGGRSNQPQHF. The CDR3 DNA reads as TGTGCCAGCAGCTTAGTGTCGGCAGGGGGCAGGAGCAATCAGCCCCAGCATTTT. V gene TRBV7-8 combines with J gene TRBJ1-5; 8 bases are shared with TRBD1. This CDR3 has 18 amino acids. Germline loops: CDR1 SGHVS, CDR2 FQNEAQ. With 1 base clipped from V and 1 base from J, the junction kept 9 bases outside the gene matches.

This clonotype was seen repeatedly, ten times or more. The chain combines TRBV11-2 with TRBJ2-5; D possibly corresponds to TRBD2 (7 bases). Germline V lookup: CDR1 SGHAT, CDR2 FQNNGV. The CDR3 is 16 residues long. Trimming shortened V by 6 bases and J by 2 bases, and 19 bases separated the two germline ends. CDR3 in amino acids: CASRKRGGDQQETQYF. The CDR3 coding sequence is TGTGCCAGCAGAAAGAGGGGGGGCGACCAACAAGAGACCCAGTACTTC. The complete variable domain, with remaining parts taken from reference TRBV11-2 and TRBJ2-5, reads EAGVAQSPRYKIIEKRQSVAFWCNPISGHATLYWYQQILGQGPKLLIQFQNNGVVDDSQLPKDRFSAERLKGVDSTLKIQPAKLEDSAVYLCASRKRGGDQQETQYFGPGTRLLVL.

The gene calls are TRBV6-1 and TRBJ1-3, with 9 bases that match TRBD1. Per the germline V gene, CDR1 is MNHNS and CDR2 is SASEGT. Germline trimming cut 4 bases from V and 7 bases from J; bases unmatched to any gene: 8. CDR3 length: 15 amino acids. DNA of the CDR3: TGTGCCAGCAGTGGTGGACAGGGGTCACGGAACACCATATATTTT. Translation: CASSGGQGSRNTIYF.

This clonotype was observed many times. The chain is built from TRBV20-1 and TRBJ1-1; 8 bases are a match to TRBD1. The CDR3 spans 16 residues. The germline V gene has CDR1 DFQATT and CDR2 SNEGSKA (reference sequence). J was trimmed by 4 bases and V by 0 bases; bases with no gene match: 10. CDR3 sequence reads: CSARDLTGGESTEAFF. CDR3 coding DNA: TGCAGTGCTAGAGATCTTACAGGGGGGGAAAGCACTGAAGCTTTCTTT.

This clonotype showed up many times. The chain links TRBV7-3 to TRBJ2-7; TRBD1 matches 7 bases. The germline CDR1 and CDR2 sequences are SGHTA and FQGTGA. There are 13 residues in the CDR3. V lost 5 bases to trimming and J lost 5 bases; unmatched junction nucleotides: 6. The DNA for the CDR3 is TGTGCCAGCAGCGCAACAGGGGATCACGAGCAGTACTTC. It yields the protein CASSATGDHEQYF.

The sample holds many counts of this clonotype. The CDR3 nucleotides read TGCGCCAGCAGCCGCCAGACCCCAGATACGCAGTATTTT. Translation gives CASSRQTPDTQYF. The J gene is TRBJ2-3, the V gene TRBV5-1; D not certain. V shed 4 bases and J shed 4 bases, with 10 bases lying between them. This CDR3 is 13 amino acids long. Germline CDR1 SGHRS, CDR2 YFSETQ.

J is TRBJ2-1 and V is TRBV7-8, with a possible D match to TRBD2 (5 bases). Trimming cost V 1 base and J 8 bases, with 15 bases left between them. The V gene's germline CDR1 is SGHVS and CDR2 FQNEAQ. The CDR3 spans 15 residues. This CDR3 reads CASSLVGVWGDEQFF. The CDR3 nucleotides read TGTGCCAGCAGCTTAGTAGGCGTATGGGGAGATGAGCAGTTCTTC.

This clonotype was seen at least ten times. V and J are TRBV7-2 and TRBJ2-5; D is ambiguous. The closer fit of TRBJ2-1 to the DNA end suggests the J call may be wrong. This CDR3 is built from 13 residues. Germline CDR1 and CDR2: SGHTA and FQGNSA. The CDR3 nucleotides are TGTGCCAGCAGCTTAACAGTTTTCGATGAGCAGTTCTTC. Its protein product is CASSLTVFDEQFF.

This clonotype was seen repeatedly, ten times or more. The chain uses TRBV18 and TRBJ1-5; D ambiguous. V lost 11 bases and J 1 base, leaving 9 bases between the germline ends. The CDR3 runs 12 residues. Looked up from germline, CDR1 is KGHSH and CDR2 is LQKENI. CDR3 nucleotides: TGTGCCGCGGGGTCAAGCAATCAGCCCCAGCATTTT. It yields the protein CAAGSSNQPQHF.

The sample holds many counts of this clonotype. The V gene is TRBV27, the J gene TRBJ1-1; D gene ambiguous. The V gene's germline CDR1 is MNHEY and CDR2 SMNVEV (reference sequence). V was clipped by 8 bases and J by 6 bases, with 19 bases between them. The CDR3 totals 14 residues. The CDR3 loop reads CASFTGGFGSEAFF. The CDR3, as DNA: TGTGCCAGCTTCACGGGAGGGTTTGGCTCTGAAGCTTTCTTT.